This TCR beta chain appears in the sequencing data of a study of T cell repertoires in cytomegalovirus infection. Study outcomes and limitations: Ex vivo, HLA-C-restricted CMV-specific TCR beta clonotypes prevailed over the rest of the response.

This clonotype appeared many times. Antigen specificity is unknown. Germline CDR1 SEHNR, CDR2 FQNEAQ (reference sequence). Trimming took 3 bases from V and 7 from J, leaving 13 bases between them. There are 14 residues in the CDR3. TCRdb called the reads again in MiXCR, with one record for every CDR3 protein. The table records hundreds of thousands of distinct CDR3 sequences, roughly a tenth of them present only once. The sample taken for sequencing was PBMCs. The receptor was derived from a human donor in good health (CMV status not recorded). Some clones in this sample may be carry-over from other donors' samples. The chain carries TRBV7-9 and TRBJ2-1; no clear D gene. CDR3 DNA: TGTGCCAGCAGCTTCCATACGAGTGATAATGAGCAGTTCTTC. Its translation is CASSFHTSDNEQFF.